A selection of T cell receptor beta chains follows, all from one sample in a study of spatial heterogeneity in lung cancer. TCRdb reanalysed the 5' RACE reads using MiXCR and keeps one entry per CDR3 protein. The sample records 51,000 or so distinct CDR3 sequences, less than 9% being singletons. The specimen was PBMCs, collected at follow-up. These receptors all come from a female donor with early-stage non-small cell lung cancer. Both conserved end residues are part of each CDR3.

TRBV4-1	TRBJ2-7	CASSPAWGAYEQYF
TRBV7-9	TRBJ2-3	CASSSETSIFLDTQYF
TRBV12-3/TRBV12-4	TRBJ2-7	CASSAGQNSYEQYF
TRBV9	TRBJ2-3	CASSVAHTDTQYF
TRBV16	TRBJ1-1	CASSQPGQGLNTEAFF
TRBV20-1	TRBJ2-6	CSASQWGGGSGANVLTF
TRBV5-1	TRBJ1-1	CASSLDRRNTEAFF
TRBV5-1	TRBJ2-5	CASSGEGVETQYF
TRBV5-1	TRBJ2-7	CASSSLRGDSYEQYF
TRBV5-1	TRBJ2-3	CASSKSAGGRADTQYF
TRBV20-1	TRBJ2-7	CSAPRPRGSGSYEQYF
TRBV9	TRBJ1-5	CASSVGSTFGYQPQHF
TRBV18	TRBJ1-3	CASSPGGDTIYF
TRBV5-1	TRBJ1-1	CASSPIPGQLPEHDEAFF
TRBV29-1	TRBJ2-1	CSVEGTGGLNEQFF
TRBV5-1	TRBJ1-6	CASSLSGGVLISYNSPLHF
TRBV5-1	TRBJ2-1	CASSIGTSGGHNEQFF
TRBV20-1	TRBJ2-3	CSARDFRAGGMDTQYF
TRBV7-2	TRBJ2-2	CASSPLTANTGELFF
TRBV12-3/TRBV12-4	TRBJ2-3	CASRRAADTQYF
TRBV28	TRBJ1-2	CASTPPGQGPGDTF
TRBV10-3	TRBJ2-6	CAIGTGVPGANVLTF
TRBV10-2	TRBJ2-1	CASREGTGGIYEQFF
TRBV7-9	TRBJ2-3	CASNTQRNTDTQYF
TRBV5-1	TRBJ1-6	CASSPEGRSPLHF
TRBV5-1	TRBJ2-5	CASYVTGSAKETQYF
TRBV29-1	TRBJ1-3	CSVYLGNTIYF
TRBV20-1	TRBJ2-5	CSGELAGTVQTQYF